The 14 T cell receptor beta chains below were found in one sample sequenced in a study of cytomegalovirus exposure and HLA in healthy donors. PCR employed 60 Vbeta and 13 Jbeta primers. Sequenced by immunoSEQ multiplex PCR; TCRdb stores in-frame clones only, minus some. The data hold around 120,000 clones, with about four fifths observed a single time. Sequenced material: PBMCs. The receptors derive from a female donor in good health and CMV-seropositive.

The rearrangement links TRBV6-5 to TRBJ1-3; a possible D gene is TRBD1 (5 bases). Per the germline V gene, CDR1 is MNHEY and CDR2 is SVGAGI. Trimming took 9 bases from V and 4 from J, leaving 16 bases between them. The CDR3 extends over 14 amino acids. CDR3 sequence reads: CASKAPGSGNTIYF. CDR3 nucleotides: TGTGCCAGTAAGGCTCCAGGGTCCGGAAACACCATATATTTT.

The chain has TRBV6-5 and TRBJ1-1; 9 nucleotides line up with TRBD1. CDR3 length: 14 amino acids. CDR1 is MNHEY, CDR2 SVGAGI, per germline. Unmatched junction bases numbered 6, after V lost 6 bases and J lost 4 bases. CDR3 coding DNA: TGTGCCAGCAGAGCACAGGGGGCGGGCACTGAAGCTTTCTTT. As protein: CASRAQGAGTEAFF.

The chain uses TRBV6-6 and TRBJ1-6, with D uncertain. Deletions cut 7 bases from V and 0 bases from J, with 10 bases between. Per the germline V gene, CDR1 is MNHNY and CDR2 is SVGAGI (reference sequence). The length of the CDR3 is 15 residues. CDR3: CASTTSGSYNSPLHF. In nucleotides, the CDR3 is TGTGCCAGCACAACGTCAGGCTCCTATAATTCACCCCTCCACTTT.

J is TRBJ2-2 and V is TRBV4-1; TRBD2 matches at 7 bases. The CDR3 consists of 14 residues. Germline CDR1 is MGHRA and CDR2 is YSYEKL. V was pared by 6 bases and J by 4 bases, with 5 bases of the junction left unmatched. The CDR3 region has the DNA TGCGCCAGCAGGGACCCGGGGGGCACCGGGGAGCTGTTTTTT. This gives the protein CASRDPGGTGELFF.

This clone was detected only a few times. The J gene is TRBJ2-7, the V gene TRBV4-1; D might be TRBD1 (6 bases). V was clipped by 4 bases and J by 2 bases, with 15 bases between them. Per germline, CDR1 MGHRA and CDR2 YSYEKL. The length of the CDR3 is 15 residues. The CDR3: CASSLNGQTTYEQYF. CDR3 sequence (DNA): TGCGCCAGCAGCCTAAACGGACAGACCACCTACGAGCAGTACTTC.

This sequence joins TRBV5-1 and TRBJ2-7; TRBD2 agrees at 7 bases. V trimming: 0 bases; J trimming: 3 bases; junction bases outside the gene matches: 12. The CDR3 consists of 17 residues. The V gene's germline CDR1 is SGHRS and CDR2 YFSETQ. CDR3 DNA sequence: TGCGCCAGCAGCTTGGGGGGGAGAGCGGGGCCCCACTACGAGCAGTACTTC. This gives the protein CASSLGGRAGPHYEQYF.

J is TRBJ2-4 and V is TRBV7-9; 9 bases line up with TRBD1. V lost 6 bases to trimming and J lost 0 bases; unmatched junction nucleotides: 15. Germline V gene lookup returns CDR1 SEHNR and CDR2 FQNEAQ (reference sequence). The CDR3 loop spans 19 amino acids. CDR3 protein: CASSYHRGPLGLAKNIQYF. In DNA form, the CDR3 reads TGTGCCAGCAGTTACCACAGGGGGCCCTTGGGACTAGCCAAAAACATTCAGTACTTC.

The chain joins TRBV18 to TRBJ2-5; 7 nucleotides match TRBD2. The J segment lost 2 bases and the V segment lost 4 bases, leaving 7 bases of the junction unmatched. In germline, CDR1 is KGHSH, CDR2 LQKENI. The CDR3 is made up of 15 amino acids. The CDR3 loop reads CASSQLKAGQETQYF. DNA of the CDR3: TGTGCCAGCTCACAGCTTAAAGCGGGGCAAGAGACCCAGTACTTC.

The chain combines TRBV28 with TRBJ1-5, with TRBD1 matching over 8 bases. The CDR3 runs to 16 residues. Per germline, CDR1 MDHEN and CDR2 SYDVKM. Trimming cost V 9 bases and J 3 bases; bases outside gene matches: 13. The CDR3 DNA is TGTGCCAGTGGACAGGGTAAGAGTCCGGACAATCAGCCCCAGCATTTT. As protein: CASGQGKSPDNQPQHF. Full variable domain (outside the CDR3, taken from reference TRBV28 and TRBJ1-5): DVKVTQSSRYLVKRTGEKVFLECVQDMDHENMFWYRQDPGLGLRLIYFSYDVKMKEKGDIPEGYSVSREKKERFSLILESASTNQTSMYLCASGQGKSPDNQPQHFGDGTRLSIL.

V usage is TRBV7-3 and J usage is TRBJ2-5, with 15 nucleotides matching TRBD2. The CDR3 is 16 residues long. The ends lost 4 bases at V and 2 bases at J; junction bases unmatched: 2. Germline-derived CDR1 and CDR2 are SGHTA and FQGTGA. CDR3 loop: CASSYGTSGGQETQYF. The CDR3 DNA reads as TGTGCCAGCAGCTACGGGACTAGCGGGGGGCAAGAGACCCAGTACTTC. Supplemented by reference TRBV7-3 and TRBJ2-5, the full variable domain reads GAGVSQTPSNKVTEKGKYVELRCDPISGHTALYWYRQSLGQGPEFLIYFQGTGAADDSGLPNDRFFAVRPEGSVSTLKIQRTERGDSAVYLCASSYGTSGGQETQYFGPGTRLLVL.

CDR3 region: CSAMGQGNTEAFF. CDR3 sequence (DNA): TGCAGCGCCATGGGACAGGGGAACACTGAAGCTTTCTTT. The chain uses TRBV29-1 and TRBJ1-1; 9 positions match TRBD1. The V segment lost 7 bases and the J segment 1 base; nucleotides outside the gene matches: 4. The CDR3 consists of 13 residues. Germline CDR1 reads SQVTM; CDR2 reads ANQGSEA.

The CDR3 reads CARIAPGEAFF. DNA of the CDR3: TGTGCCAGAATCGCCCCGGGGGAAGCTTTCTTT. The rearrangement joins TRBV25-1 to TRBJ1-1; D remains unclear. The germline gives CDR1 MGHDK, CDR2 SYGVNS. The CDR3 contains 11 residues. V was cut by 9 bases and J by 8 bases, with 13 bases left in between. The complete variable domain, with remaining parts taken from reference TRBV25-1 and TRBJ1-1, reads EADIYQTPRYLVIGTGKKITLECSQTMGHDKMYWYQQDPGMELHLIHYSYGVNSTEKGDLSSESTVSRIRTEHFPLTLESARPSHTSQYLCARIAPGEAFFGQGTRLTVV.

J is TRBJ1-2 and V is TRBV7-3; D uncertain. The V end was cut by 5 bases, the J end by 2 bases, with 9 bases between. The CDR3 loop spans 13 amino acids. Germline CDR1 reads SGHTA; CDR2 reads FQGTGA. CDR3 region: CASSPGSNYGYTF. In DNA, the CDR3 is TGTGCCAGCAGCCCGGGATCCAACTATGGCTACACCTTC. Looking up the rest from reference TRBV7-3 and TRBJ1-2 gives the full variable domain: GAGVSQTPSNKVTEKGKYVELRCDPISGHTALYWYRQSLGQGPEFLIYFQGTGAADDSGLPNDRFFAVRPEGSVSTLKIQRTERGDSAVYLCASSPGSNYGYTFGSGTRLTVV.

The chain recombines TRBV27 with TRBJ2-3; 9 nucleotides line up with TRBD2. V lost 5 bases, J lost 2 bases, and 8 bases stayed unmatched. The CDR3 runs 16 residues. Germline V lookup: CDR1 MNHEY, CDR2 SMNVEV (reference sequence). The CDR3 DNA is TGTGCCAGCAGTAGATCCCTAGCGGGGATCACAGATACGCAGTATTTT. Translating gives CASSRSLAGITDTQYF.